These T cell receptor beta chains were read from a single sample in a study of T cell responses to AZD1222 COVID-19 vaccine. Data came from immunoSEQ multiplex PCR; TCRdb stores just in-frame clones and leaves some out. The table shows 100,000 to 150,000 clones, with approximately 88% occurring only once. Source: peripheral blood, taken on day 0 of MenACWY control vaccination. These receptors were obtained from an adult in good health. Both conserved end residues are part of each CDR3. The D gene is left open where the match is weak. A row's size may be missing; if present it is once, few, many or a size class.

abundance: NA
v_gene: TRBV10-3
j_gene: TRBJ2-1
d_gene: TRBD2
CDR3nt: TGTGCCATCAGCGCCGGGACTACGCAGTTCTTC
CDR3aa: CAISAGTTQFF

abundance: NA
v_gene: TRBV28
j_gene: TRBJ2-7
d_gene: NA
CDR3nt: TGTGCCAGCAGTCCTCAAAGCGGAGGGAGGTACGAGCAGTACTTC
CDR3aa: CASSPQSGGRYEQYF

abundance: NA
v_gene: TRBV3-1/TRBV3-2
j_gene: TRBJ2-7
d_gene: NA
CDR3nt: TGTGCCAGCAGCCAATTAACTTCGGACGGGAGCTCCTACGAGCAGTACTTC
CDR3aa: CASSQLTSDGSSYEQYF

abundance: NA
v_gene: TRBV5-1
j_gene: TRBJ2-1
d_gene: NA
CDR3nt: TGCGCCAGCAGCTGGGGGACTTCGAATGAGCAGTTCTTC
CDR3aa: CASSWGTSNEQFF

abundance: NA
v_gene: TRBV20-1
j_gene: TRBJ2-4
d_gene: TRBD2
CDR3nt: TGCAGTGCCGCGGGAGGGGCCATTCAGTACTTC
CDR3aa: CSAAGGAIQYF

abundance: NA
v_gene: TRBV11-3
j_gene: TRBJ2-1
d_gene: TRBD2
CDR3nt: TGTGCCAGCAGCCGGACTAGTAAGGCAAATGAGCAGTTCTTC
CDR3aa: CASSRTSKANEQFF

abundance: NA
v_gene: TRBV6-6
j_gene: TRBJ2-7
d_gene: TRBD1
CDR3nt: TGTGCCAGCAGCCAACAGGGGTCCGGGCAGTACTTC
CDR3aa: CASSQQGSGQYF

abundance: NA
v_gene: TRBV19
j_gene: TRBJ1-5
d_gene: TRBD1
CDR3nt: TGTGCCAGTAGTTATGACAGGGGGGGCAATCAGCCCCAGCATTTT
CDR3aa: CASSYDRGGNQPQHF

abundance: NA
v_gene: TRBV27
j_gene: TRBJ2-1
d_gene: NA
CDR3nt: TGTGCCAGCAGAGGCTGGGCAGGGCTCTACAATGAGCAGTTCTTC
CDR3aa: CASRGWAGLYNEQFF

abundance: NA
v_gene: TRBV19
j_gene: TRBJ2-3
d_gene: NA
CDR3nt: TGTGCCAGTGACAACCGCGGGGGGGACAGGGGCACAGATACGCAGTATTTT
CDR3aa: CASDNRGGDRGTDTQYF

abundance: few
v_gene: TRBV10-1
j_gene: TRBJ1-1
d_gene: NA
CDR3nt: TGCGCCAGCAGTGGAACGACTAACACTGAAGCTTTCTTT
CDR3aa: CASSGTTNTEAFF

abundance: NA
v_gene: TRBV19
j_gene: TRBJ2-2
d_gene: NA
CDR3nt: TGTGCCTTGGGGGGTAGACGGACCGGGGAGCTGTTTTTT
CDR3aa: CALGGRRTGELFF

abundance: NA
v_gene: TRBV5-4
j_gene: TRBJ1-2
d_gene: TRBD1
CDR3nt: TGTGCCAGCACCCTCGGGGACAGGGTCAACTATGGCTACACCTTC
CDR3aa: CASTLGDRVNYGYTF

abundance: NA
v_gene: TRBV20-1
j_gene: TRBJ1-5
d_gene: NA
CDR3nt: TGCAGTGCTAGTCCCCCCGGCGGCGCCAATCAGCCCCAGCATTTT
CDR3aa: CSASPPGGANQPQHF

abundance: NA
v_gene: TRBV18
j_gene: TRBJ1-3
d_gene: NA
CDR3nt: TGTGCCAGCTCACCAAGGGTTCGCTCTGGAAACACCATATATTTT
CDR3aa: CASSPRVRSGNTIYF

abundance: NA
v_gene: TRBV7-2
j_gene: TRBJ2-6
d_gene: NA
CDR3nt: TGTGCCAGCAGCTTACTTCGCTCTGGGGCCAACGTCCTGACTTTC
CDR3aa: CASSLLRSGANVLTF

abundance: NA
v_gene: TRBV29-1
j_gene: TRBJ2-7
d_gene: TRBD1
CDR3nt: TGCAGCGTTGCAGGCAGGGGGCTTTACGAGCAGTACTTC
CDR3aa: CSVAGRGLYEQYF

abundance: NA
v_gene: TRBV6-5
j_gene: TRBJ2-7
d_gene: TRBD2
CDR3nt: TGTGCCAGCACCAGGACTAGCGGGAGCTACGAGCAGTACTTC
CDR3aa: CASTRTSGSYEQYF

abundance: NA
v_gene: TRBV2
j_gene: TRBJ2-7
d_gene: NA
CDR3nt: TGTGCCAGCCACCAAGGGTCTCTAGATAACCACGAGCAGTACTTC
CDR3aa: CASHQGSLDNHEQYF

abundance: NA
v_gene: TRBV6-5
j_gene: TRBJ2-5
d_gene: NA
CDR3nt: TGTGCCAGCCCTCCCCCGGCGGGTGGAGAGACCCAGTACTTC
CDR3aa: CASPPPAGGETQYF

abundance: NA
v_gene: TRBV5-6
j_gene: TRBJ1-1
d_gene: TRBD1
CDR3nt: TGTGCCAGCAGACTTAATCCGCTACAGGGGTACACTGAAGCTTTCTTT
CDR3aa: CASRLNPLQGYTEAFF

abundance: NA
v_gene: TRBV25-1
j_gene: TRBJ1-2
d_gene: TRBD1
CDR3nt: TGTGCCAGCAGTGAATCCGGGACAGGGGGGGTCTATGGCTACACCTTC
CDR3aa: CASSESGTGGVYGYTF

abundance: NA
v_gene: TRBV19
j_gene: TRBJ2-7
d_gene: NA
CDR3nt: TGTGCCAGTAGTATAACAGGGCAGGGGCTCCACGAGCAGTACTTC
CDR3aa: CASSITGQGLHEQYF

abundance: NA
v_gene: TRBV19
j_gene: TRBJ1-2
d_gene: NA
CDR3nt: TGTGCCAGTAGTATAGACGCACTATCTCCTGGCTACACCTTC
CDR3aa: CASSIDALSPGYTF

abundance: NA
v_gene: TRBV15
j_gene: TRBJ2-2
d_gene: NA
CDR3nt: TGTGCCACCAGCAGAGCTGCGACTCCTAACACCGGGGAGCTGTTTTTT
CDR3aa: CATSRAATPNTGELFF

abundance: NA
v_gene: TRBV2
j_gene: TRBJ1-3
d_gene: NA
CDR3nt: TGTGCCAGCAGTCCCGGGGGGTATTCTTCTGGAAACACCATATATTTT
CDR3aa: CASSPGGYSSGNTIYF

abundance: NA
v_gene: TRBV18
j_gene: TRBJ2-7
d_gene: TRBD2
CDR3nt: TGTGCCAGCTCCGAATTGGATAGCGGGTTCAAATCCTACGAGCAGTACTTC
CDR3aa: CASSELDSGFKSYEQYF

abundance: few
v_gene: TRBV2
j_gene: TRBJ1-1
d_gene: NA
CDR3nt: TGTGCCAGCAACACTAACGGGACACCGAACACTGAAGCTTTCTTT
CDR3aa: CASNTNGTPNTEAFF

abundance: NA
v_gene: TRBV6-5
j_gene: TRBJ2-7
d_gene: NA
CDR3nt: TGTGCCAGCAGTTACGAGGCCAGGGGTGACCACGAGCAGTACTTC
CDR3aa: CASSYEARGDHEQYF

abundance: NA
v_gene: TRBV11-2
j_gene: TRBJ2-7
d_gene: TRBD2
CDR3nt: TGTGCCAGCAGCTCAAACCCGCCGGGACTAGGAGCATACGAGCAGTACTTC
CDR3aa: CASSSNPPGLGAYEQYF

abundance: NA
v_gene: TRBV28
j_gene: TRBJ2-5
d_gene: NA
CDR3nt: TGTGCCAGCAGTTTTCGGGGAGTGGGAGAGACCCAGTACTTC
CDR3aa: CASSFRGVGETQYF